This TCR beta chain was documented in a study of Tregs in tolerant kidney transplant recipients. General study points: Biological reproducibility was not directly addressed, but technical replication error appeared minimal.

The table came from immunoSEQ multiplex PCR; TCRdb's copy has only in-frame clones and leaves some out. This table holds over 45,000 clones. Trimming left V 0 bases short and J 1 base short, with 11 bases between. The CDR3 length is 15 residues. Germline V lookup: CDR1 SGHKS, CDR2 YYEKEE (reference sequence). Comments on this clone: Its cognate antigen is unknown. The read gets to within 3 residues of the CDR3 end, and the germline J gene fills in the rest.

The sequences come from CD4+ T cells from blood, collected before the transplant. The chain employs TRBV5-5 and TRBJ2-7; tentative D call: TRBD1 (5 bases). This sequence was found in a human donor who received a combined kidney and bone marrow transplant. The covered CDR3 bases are TGTGCCAGCAGCTTGGCAGGGCAACCATCCTACGAG. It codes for CASSLAGQPSYE. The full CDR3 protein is CASSLAGQPSYEQYF.